This T cell receptor (beta chain) came from a study of blood T cell repertoires in COVID-19. Turning to the study itself: Material from acute and convalescent COVID-19 was sourced from the United States, Italy and Spain. T cells, B-cell-depleted T cells, or PBMCs provided the cDNA or gDNA that served as material.

Germline values: CDR1 MDHEN, CDR2 SYDVKM. The V segment lost 4 bases and the J segment 6 bases; nucleotides outside the gene matches: 6. The CDR3 consists of 14 residues. In the original processing: Amplifying reference gene primers gave estimates of nucleated cell counts. Sequencing used immunoSEQ multiplex PCR; TCRdb keeps in-frame clones, though not all of them. V, J and clone size derive from that table, while D and trimming were established from the DNA sequence. Found here are approximately 390,000 clones, around 87% of them singletons; the top ten hold approximately 6.2%. This receptor was taken from a man younger than 35 with active or convalescent COVID-19. The V call is TRBV28, the J call TRBJ2-3, with 8 positions matching TRBD1. The sample taken for sequencing was peripheral blood. Here the CDR3 DNA reads TGTGCCAGCAGTTCTGACAGGGGTCCGGATACGCAGTATTTT. Translated, it gives CASSSDRGPDTQYF.